These T cell receptor beta chains were read from a single sample in a study of monozygotic twins with inflammatory bowel disease. TCRdb re-called the 5' RACE reads; every CDR3 protein appears as one record, without DNA. The sample spans some 300,000 distinct CDR3 sequences; the ten largest clones claim over 5%. Source material: blood. The receptors here all came from a human donor with ulcerative colitis or Crohn's disease, or a healthy co-twin of an affected twin (not recorded which). The CDR3 runs from the conserved cysteine through the conserved F or W. Fields, in order: V gene, J gene, CDR3 protein.

TRBV12-3/TRBV12-4	TRBJ1-2	CASSLRSLLDRLNYGYTF
TRBV24-1	TRBJ2-3	CATSETLASDTQYF
TRBV5-6	TRBJ2-2	CASSGRVYNTGELFF
TRBV6-5	TRBJ2-1	CASSYTAGGTYNEQFF
TRBV7-9	TRBJ1-4	CASSLGGQGASLQLFF
TRBV7-2	TRBJ2-7	CASSPGPRVEQYF
TRBV20-1	TRBJ1-6	CSAPLVRTGLRSPLHF
TRBV18	TRBJ2-1	CASSPTGLINEQFF
TRBV18	TRBJ2-7	CASLHQPGYEQYF
TRBV3-1	TRBJ2-1	CASSQRTVTHNEQFF
TRBV5-1	TRBJ1-5	CASSLAGLAHQPQHF
TRBV29-1	TRBJ2-1	CSVADSGAYNEQFF
TRBV20-1	TRBJ1-1	CSAREDANTEAFF
TRBV7-3	TRBJ2-2	CASSPSRSITGELFF
TRBV7-2	TRBJ1-5	CASSSQKQVSSQPQHF
TRBV5-1	TRBJ2-2	CASSLWTGVTGELFF
TRBV6-2/TRBV6-3	TRBJ2-7	CASSYTGTATREQYF
TRBV6-2/TRBV6-3	TRBJ2-1	CASRSSGSSNEQFF
TRBV11-2	TRBJ2-3	CASEAGGTDTQYF
TRBV4-3	TRBJ1-5	CASSQDPPPWGQPQHF
TRBV20-1	TRBJ2-7	CSARELTGPAYEQYF
TRBV20-1	TRBJ2-1	CSARLDNPGGPMSYNEQFF
TRBV7-2	TRBJ1-5	CASSRNRGNQPQHF
TRBV5-1	TRBJ2-3	CASSLGQEFVTQYF
TRBV7-7	TRBJ2-1	CASSPSGLGSNEQFF
TRBV5-1	TRBJ2-5	CASSLLQGETQYF
TRBV20-1	TRBJ1-2	CSAPDRSEPTNGYTF
TRBV11-2	TRBJ2-1	CASSVRSFSGIGNEQFF
TRBV15	TRBJ2-7	CATSRGRGGYEQYF
TRBV3-1	TRBJ1-1	CASTLGGLNTEAFF
TRBV29-1	TRBJ2-1	CSVRDSGRVDEQFF
TRBV10-2	TRBJ2-1	CASSESPLAGGGNEQFF
TRBV30	TRBJ2-7	CACPRGSGPYEQYF
TRBV7-9	TRBJ2-1	CASSSGRWNEQFF
TRBV2	TRBJ2-2	CASSETSTRTGESGELFF
TRBV7-3	TRBJ2-5	CASSLVPSSQETQYF
TRBV12-3/TRBV12-4	TRBJ2-5	CASSSEPDRQHQETQYF
TRBV19	TRBJ1-1	CASSIYRTGVNTEAFF
TRBV6-5	TRBJ2-1	CATGVSYNEQFF
TRBV19	TRBJ2-1	CASRDGPLGQFF
TRBV4-3	TRBJ2-2	CASSQDPDRGPSGELFF
TRBV24-1	TRBJ2-1	CATSDSFYNEQFF
TRBV20-1	TRBJ2-2	CSAGGHGPGELFF
TRBV7-9	TRBJ2-7	CATSVGDRATYEQYF
TRBV18	TRBJ2-1	CASSPSTSPNHNEQFF
TRBV12-3/TRBV12-4	TRBJ2-1	CASSLQSGTGNEQFF
TRBV7-9	TRBJ2-7	CASSSGPTVSYEQYF
TRBV7-9	TRBJ2-3	CASSSTGGHTQHTQYF
TRBV18	TRBJ2-7	CASSGQGVDEQYF
TRBV6-6	TRBJ1-5	CATLWGQGNQPQHF
TRBV5-4	TRBJ2-2	CASSFTLGVATGELFF
TRBV6-5	TRBJ1-2	CASSLPGGASGYTF
TRBV12-3/TRBV12-4	TRBJ1-4	CASSPGGGEANEKLFF
TRBV7-2	TRBJ2-3	CASSLVLLASDTQYF
TRBV6-1	TRBJ1-1	CASNPLGSRNTEAFF
TRBV9	TRBJ2-5	CASSPWGSGIQETQYF
TRBV20-1	TRBJ2-2	CSARRQDRIGELFF
TRBV4-3	TRBJ2-7	CASSQVWTGENEQYF
TRBV5-4	TRBJ2-2	CASSPTDRALAGELFF